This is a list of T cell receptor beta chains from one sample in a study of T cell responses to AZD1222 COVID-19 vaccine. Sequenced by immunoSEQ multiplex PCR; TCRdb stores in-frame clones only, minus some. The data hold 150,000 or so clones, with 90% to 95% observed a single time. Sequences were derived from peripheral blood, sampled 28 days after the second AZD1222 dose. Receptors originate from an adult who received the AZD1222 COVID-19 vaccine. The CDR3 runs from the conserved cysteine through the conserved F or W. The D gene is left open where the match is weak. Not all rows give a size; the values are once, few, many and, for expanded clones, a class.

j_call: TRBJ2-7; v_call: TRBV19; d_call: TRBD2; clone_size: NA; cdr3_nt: TGTGCCAGTAGCCCTAGCGGAAACGCCTACGAGCAGTACTTC; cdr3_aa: CASSPSGNAYEQYF
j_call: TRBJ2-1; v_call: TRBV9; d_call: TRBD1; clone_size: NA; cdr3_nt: TGTGCCAGCAGCGTAGCCCCCTCATTAGGACAGGGGACGATTCGCAATGAGCAGTTCTTC; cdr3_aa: CASSVAPSLGQGTIRNEQFF
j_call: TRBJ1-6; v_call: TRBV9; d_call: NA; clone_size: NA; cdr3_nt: TGTGCCAGCAGCGACCCAGGGGTTGGGTATAATTCACCCCTCCACTTT; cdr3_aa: CASSDPGVGYNSPLHF
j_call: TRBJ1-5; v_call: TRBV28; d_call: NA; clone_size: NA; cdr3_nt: NA; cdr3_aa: CASSSSTGREPQHF
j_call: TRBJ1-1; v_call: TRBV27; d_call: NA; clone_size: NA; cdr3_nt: TGTGCCAGCGGAAATACAGGAAACACTGAAGCTTTCTTT; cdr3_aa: CASGNTGNTEAFF
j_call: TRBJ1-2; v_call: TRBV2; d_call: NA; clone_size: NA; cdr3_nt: TGTGCCAGCAGTGAATCGGGTGGGGATGGCTACACCTTC; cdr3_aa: CASSESGGDGYTF
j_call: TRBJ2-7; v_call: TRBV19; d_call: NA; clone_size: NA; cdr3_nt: TGTGCCAGTAGTGGACACTCCTCCTACGAGCAGTACTTC; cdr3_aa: CASSGHSSYEQYF
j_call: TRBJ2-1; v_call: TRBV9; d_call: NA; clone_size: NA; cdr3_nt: TGTGCCAGCAGCGTAGTCGGGGGAGCCGATGAGCAGTTCTTC; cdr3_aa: CASSVVGGADEQFF
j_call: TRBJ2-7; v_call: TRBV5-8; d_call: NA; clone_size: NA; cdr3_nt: TGTGCCAGCAGCTTGTTGGGGACCTACGAGCAGTACTTC; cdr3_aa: CASSLLGTYEQYF
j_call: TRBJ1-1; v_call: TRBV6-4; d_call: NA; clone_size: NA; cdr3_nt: TGTGCCAGCAGACTGACTCATGGGGACACTGAAGCTTTCTTT; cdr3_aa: CASRLTHGDTEAFF
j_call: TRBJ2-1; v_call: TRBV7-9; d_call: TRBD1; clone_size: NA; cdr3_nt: TGTGCCAGCAGCTACGGGACAGGGGCGATCGATGAGCAGTTCTTC; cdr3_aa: CASSYGTGAIDEQFF
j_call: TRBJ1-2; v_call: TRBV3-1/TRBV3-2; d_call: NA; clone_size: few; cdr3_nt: TGTGCCAGCAGCCAAGCATCGAGCTTCGGCTACACCTTC; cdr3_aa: CASSQASSFGYTF
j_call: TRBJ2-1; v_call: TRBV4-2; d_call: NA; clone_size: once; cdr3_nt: TGTGCCAGCAGCCAAGATTGGCGGGGCTCCTACAATGAGCAGTTCTTC; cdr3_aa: CASSQDWRGSYNEQFF
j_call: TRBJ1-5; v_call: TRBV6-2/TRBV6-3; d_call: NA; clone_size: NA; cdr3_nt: TGTGCCAGCAGTTACTCGATAGGGACACCAATTAGCAATCAGCCCCAGCATTTT; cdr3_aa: CASSYSIGTPISNQPQHF
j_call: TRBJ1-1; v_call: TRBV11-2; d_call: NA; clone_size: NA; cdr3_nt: TGTGCCAGCAGCCCACAGGGCGTAGAAGCTTTCTTT; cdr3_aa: CASSPQGVEAFF
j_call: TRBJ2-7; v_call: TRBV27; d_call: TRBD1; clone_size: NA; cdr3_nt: TGTGCCAGCAGTTTCGGGACAGGTCGCTACGAGCAGTACTTC; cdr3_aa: CASSFGTGRYEQYF
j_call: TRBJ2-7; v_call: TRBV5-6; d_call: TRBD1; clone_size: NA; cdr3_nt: TGTGCCAGCAGCTTTAAAGGGACAGCAGGCCAGTACTTC; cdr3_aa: CASSFKGTAGQYF
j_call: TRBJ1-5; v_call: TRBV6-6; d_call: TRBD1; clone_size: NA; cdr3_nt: TGTGCCAGCAGTTACGGGACAGGGGGACAGCCCCAGCATTTT; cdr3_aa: CASSYGTGGQPQHF
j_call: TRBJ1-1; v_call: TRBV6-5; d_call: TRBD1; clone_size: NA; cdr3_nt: TGTGCCAGCAGACCTCGGACAGGGGTTTACACTGAAGCTTTCTTT; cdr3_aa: CASRPRTGVYTEAFF
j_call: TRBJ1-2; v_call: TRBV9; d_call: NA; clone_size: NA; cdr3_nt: TGTGCCAGCAGCCCTACGCCCAGGGACTATGGCTACACCTTC; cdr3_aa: CASSPTPRDYGYTF
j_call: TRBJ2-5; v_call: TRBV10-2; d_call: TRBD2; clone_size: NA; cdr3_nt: TGCGCCAGCGGGGGGGGGATTTGGGAGACCCAGTACTTC; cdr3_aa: CASGGGIWETQYF
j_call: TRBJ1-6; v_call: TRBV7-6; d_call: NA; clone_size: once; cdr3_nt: TGTGCCAGCAGCTTAGACCTTGTTAAATCACCCCTCCACTTT; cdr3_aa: CASSLDLVKSPLHF
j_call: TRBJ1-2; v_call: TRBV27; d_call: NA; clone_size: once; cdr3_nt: TGTGCCAGCCGGTTGGGGGTTAACTATGGCTACACCTTC; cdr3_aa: CASRLGVNYGYTF
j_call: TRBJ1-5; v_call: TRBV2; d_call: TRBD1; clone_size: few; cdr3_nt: TGTGCCAGCAGTGAAGCGCTTCAGGGGGAACAGCCCCAGCATTTT; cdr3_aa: CASSEALQGEQPQHF
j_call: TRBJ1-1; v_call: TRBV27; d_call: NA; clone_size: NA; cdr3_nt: TGTGCCAGCAGTCCTCGCCATCACACTGAAGCTTTCTTT; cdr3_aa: CASSPRHHTEAFF
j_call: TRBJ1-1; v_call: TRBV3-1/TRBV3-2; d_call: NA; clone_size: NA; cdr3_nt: TGTGCCAGCAGCCAAGAGACCCGGCGGGGAGCTTTCTTT; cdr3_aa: CASSQETRRGAFF
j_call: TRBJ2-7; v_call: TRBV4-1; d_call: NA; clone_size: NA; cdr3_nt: TGCGCCAGCAGCTCGGGAGACGAGCAGTACTTC; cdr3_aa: CASSSGDEQYF
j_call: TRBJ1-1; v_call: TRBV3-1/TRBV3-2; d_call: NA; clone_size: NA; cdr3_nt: TGTGCCAGCAGCCAAGATCCCCAGTTCACTGAAGCTTTCTTT; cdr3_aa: CASSQDPQFTEAFF
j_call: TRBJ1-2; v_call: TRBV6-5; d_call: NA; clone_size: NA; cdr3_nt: TGTGCCAGCAGTTACTCGGGGGCTCTCTATGGCTACACCTTC; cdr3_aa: CASSYSGALYGYTF
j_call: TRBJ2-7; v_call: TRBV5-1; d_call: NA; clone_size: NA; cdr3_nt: TGCGCCAGCAGCTTGCGAGGACAGAGCTACGAGCAGTACTTC; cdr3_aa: CASSLRGQSYEQYF
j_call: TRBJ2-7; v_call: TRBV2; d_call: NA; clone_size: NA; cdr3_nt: TGTGCCAGCAGAGAGGACACGTCCCGCTACGAGCAGTACTTC; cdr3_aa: CASREDTSRYEQYF
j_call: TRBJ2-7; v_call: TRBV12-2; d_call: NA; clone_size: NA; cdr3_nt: TGTGCAAGTCGCCCGGGCCACGAGCAGTACTTC; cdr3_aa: CASRPGHEQYF
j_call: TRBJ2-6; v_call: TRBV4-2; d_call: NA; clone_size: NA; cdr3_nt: TGTGCCAGCAGCCAAGAGGTAACGGGGGCCGGGGCCAACGTCCTGACTTTC; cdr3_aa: CASSQEVTGAGANVLTF
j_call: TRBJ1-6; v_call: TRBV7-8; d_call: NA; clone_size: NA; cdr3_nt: TGTGCCAGCACCGCCGGGAGCTCCTATAATTCACCCCTCCACTTT; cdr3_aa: CASTAGSSYNSPLHF
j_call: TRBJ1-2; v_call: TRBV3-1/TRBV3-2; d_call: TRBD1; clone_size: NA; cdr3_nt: TGTGCCAGCAGCCTACTAGGGACAGATAATGGCTACACCTTC; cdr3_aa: CASSLLGTDNGYTF
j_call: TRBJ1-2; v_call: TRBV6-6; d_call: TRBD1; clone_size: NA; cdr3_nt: TGTGCCAGCAAACTACAGGGGTTGCTCTATGGCTACACCTTC; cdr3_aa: CASKLQGLLYGYTF
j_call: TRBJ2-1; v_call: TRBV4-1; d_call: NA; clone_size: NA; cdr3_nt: TGCGCCAGCAGCCAAGAAGCTAGGGGGCGGGGGTTCAATGAGCAGTTCTTC; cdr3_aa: CASSQEARGRGFNEQFF
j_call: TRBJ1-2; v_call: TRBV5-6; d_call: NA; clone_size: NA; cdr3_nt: TGTGCCAGCAGCTTGCAACCCTATGGCTACACCTTC; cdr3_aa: CASSLQPYGYTF
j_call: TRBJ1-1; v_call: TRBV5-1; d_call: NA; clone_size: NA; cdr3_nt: TGCGCCAGCAGCTCTGGAGGTAGAAACACTGAAGCTTTCTTT; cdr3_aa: CASSSGGRNTEAFF
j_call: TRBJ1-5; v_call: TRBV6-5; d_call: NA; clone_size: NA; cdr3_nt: TGTGCCAGCAGTTCGGACAGTCATCAGCCCCAGCATTTT; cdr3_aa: CASSSDSHQPQHF
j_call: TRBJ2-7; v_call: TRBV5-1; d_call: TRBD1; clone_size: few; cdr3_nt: TGCGCCAGCAGCTTGGGGACAGGGGGCTACGAGCAGTACTTC; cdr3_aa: CASSLGTGGYEQYF
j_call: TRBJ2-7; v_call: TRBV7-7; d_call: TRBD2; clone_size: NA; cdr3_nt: TGTGCCAGCAGCTTAGACGCTAGCGGGGCCTACGAGCAGTACTTC; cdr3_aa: CASSLDASGAYEQYF
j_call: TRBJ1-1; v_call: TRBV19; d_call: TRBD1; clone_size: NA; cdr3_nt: TGTGCCAGTAGTATCGGACAGGGGGTCTCATCTGAAGCTTTCTTT; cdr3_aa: CASSIGQGVSSEAFF
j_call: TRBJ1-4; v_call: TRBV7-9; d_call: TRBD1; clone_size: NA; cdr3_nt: TGTGCCAGCAGCTTCCCGGGACAGGGAGTAATGGGAGATGAAAAACTGTTTTTT; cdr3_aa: CASSFPGQGVMGDEKLFF
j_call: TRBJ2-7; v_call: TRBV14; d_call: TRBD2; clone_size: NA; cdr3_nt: TGTGCCAGCAGCCCGGGGACTAGCGGCAACGAGCAGTACTTC; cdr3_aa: CASSPGTSGNEQYF
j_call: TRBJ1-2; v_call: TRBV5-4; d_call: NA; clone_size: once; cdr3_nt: TGTGCCAGCAGCTTGGCGGCGGACTATGGCTACACCTTC; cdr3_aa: CASSLAADYGYTF
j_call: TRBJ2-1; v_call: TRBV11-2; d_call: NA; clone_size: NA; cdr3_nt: TGTGCCAGCAGCTCTCCTCCCGGCGGGCAGTTCTTC; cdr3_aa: CASSSPPGGQFF
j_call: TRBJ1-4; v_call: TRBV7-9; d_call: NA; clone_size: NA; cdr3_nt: TGTGCCAGCAGCTTAACAGGGCTATATGAAAAACTGTTTTTT; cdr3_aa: CASSLTGLYEKLFF
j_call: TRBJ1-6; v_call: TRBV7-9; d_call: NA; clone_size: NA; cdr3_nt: TGTGCCAGCAGCGAGCGACCCCTCCACTTT; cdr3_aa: CASSERPLHF
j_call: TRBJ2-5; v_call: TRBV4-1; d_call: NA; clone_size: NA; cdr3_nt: TGCGCCAGCAGCCAGGTACCGGCCTCGGGGGAGACCCAGTACTTC; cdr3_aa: CASSQVPASGETQYF
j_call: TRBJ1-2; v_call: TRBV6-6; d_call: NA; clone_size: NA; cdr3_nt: TGTGCCGTTGGGCCCGGTGACTATGGCTACACCTTC; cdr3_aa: CAVGPGDYGYTF